The 16 T cell receptor beta chains given below trace back to one sample, sequenced in a study of T cells in Graves' hyperthyroidism and ophthalmopathy. Template material for amplifying TCR beta CDR3 regions consisted of RNA transcripts. In the first-round RT-PCR of the TCR CDR3, the HTBI primer set was used. A single record per CDR3 protein comes from TCRdb applying MiXCR to the multiplex PCR reads. Among 450,000 to 600,000 distinct CDR3 sequences, about 20% were seen once, and the ten largest hold over 45%. Sample: blood. Receptors originate from a man aged 35 to 55 with Graves' ophthalmopathy.

J is TRBJ1-4 and V is TRBV2, with unresolved D. The CDR3 runs to 15 residues. V was clipped by 0 bases and J by 8 bases, with 13 bases between them. The germline CDR1 and CDR2 sequences are SNHLY and FYNNEI. CDR3 protein: CASSEAPLGSEKLFF. The CDR3 DNA reads as TGTGCCAGCAGTGAAGCCCCCTTAGGGTCCGAAAAACTGTTTTTT.

This chain uses TRBV12-3 or TRBV12-4 with TRBJ2-3; a weak D match, TRBD1 (5 bases). The CDR3 runs to 15 residues. The V end was cut by 6 bases, the J end by 0 bases, with 13 bases between. DNA for the CDR3: TGTGCCAGCAGACACCAGGGAACTAGCACAGATACGCAGTATTTT. It translates to CASRHQGTSTDTQYF.

There are many counts of this clonotype. The gene calls are TRBV24-1 and TRBJ1-5, with D uncertain. In germline, CDR1 is KGHDR, CDR2 SFDVKD. V lost 3 bases and J 0 bases, leaving 8 bases between the germline ends. This CDR3 has 15 residues. The CDR3 coding sequence is TGTGCCACCAGTGATAACGGACCTAGCAATCAGCCCCAGCATTTT. Translation gives CATSDNGPSNQPQHF.

This clonotype has just a few counts. J is TRBJ1-2 and V is TRBV6-1; no definite D call. From germline, CDR1 is MNHNS and CDR2 SASEGT. Between the trimmed V and J ends, which lost 8 bases and 5 bases, there was a span of 18 bases. The CDR3 totals 14 residues. The CDR3: CASSILDGRYGYTF. The CDR3 DNA reads as TGTGCCAGCTCCATCTTGGACGGACGGTATGGCTACACCTTC.

This clonotype was observed many times. The chain uses TRBV27 and TRBJ1-6; 7 positions agree with TRBD1. The germline V gene encodes CDR1 MNHEY and CDR2 SMNVEV (reference sequence). This CDR3 has 15 residues. The V segment lost 3 bases and the J segment 9 bases; nucleotides outside the gene matches: 8. CDR3 DNA: TGTGCCAGCAGTTTTGGGGGACAGAGGGGTTCACCCCTCCACTTT. Translated: CASSFGGQRGSPLHF.

The chain employs TRBV30 and TRBJ1-4, with TRBD1 identical over 11 bases. The CDR3 sequence is 19 residues long. The germline V gene encodes CDR1 GTSNPN and CDR2 SVGIG (reference sequence). After removal of 1 base from V and 4 bases from J, the junction contained 14 bases not matched to a gene. In DNA, the CDR3 is TGTGCCTGGAGTGGCTCAGGGACAGGGGGGTTTTTGGTTAATGAAAAACTGTTTTTT. It translates to CAWSGSGTGGFLVNEKLFF.

The chain couples TRBV28 to TRBJ1-2; D might be TRBD1 (6 bases). The CDR3 totals 16 residues. The V gene lost 9 bases and the J gene lost 4 bases, with 24 bases spanning the gap. Looked up from germline, CDR1 is MDHEN and CDR2 is SYDVKM. The CDR3 spells CARPHKRGLYSYGYTF. The CDR3 DNA is TGTGCCAGACCACATAAGAGGGGGTTATATAGCTATGGCTACACCTTC.

The V call is TRBV29-1, the J call TRBJ2-3, with 7 bases lining up with TRBD2. The CDR3 consists of 12 residues. V was pared by 5 bases and J by 1 base, with 0 bases of the junction left unmatched. Germline CDR1 SQVTM, CDR2 ANQGSEA. The CDR3 reads CSVTSGTDTQYF. CDR3 in DNA: TGCAGCGTTACTAGCGGCACAGATACGCAGTATTTT.

This clonotype is a singleton in its sample. The chain combines TRBV11-2 with TRBJ2-3; TRBD2 matches at 12 bases. The CDR3 loop spans 17 amino acids. V lost 8 bases and J lost 8; bases outside the gene matches: 17. Germline V gives CDR1 SGHAT, CDR2 FQNNGV. Written as DNA, the CDR3 is TGTGCCAGCGGATACCCCCCTACCGGGACTAGCGGGCTTACGCAGTATTTT. As protein: CASGYPPTGTSGLTQYF.

This clonotype has at least ten counts. The gene calls are TRBV12-3 or TRBV12-4 and TRBJ2-3; 9 bases map to TRBD1. This CDR3 is 15 amino acids long. The J segment lost 3 bases and the V segment lost 5 bases, leaving 6 bases of the junction unmatched. CDR3 sequence (DNA): TGTGCCAGCAGTAACAGGGGGCAAGGGACAGATACGCAGTATTTT. As protein: CASSNRGQGTDTQYF.

Many counts were recorded for this clonotype. This chain links TRBV7-9 with TRBJ2-1, with 7 bases aligning to TRBD1. The CDR3 sequence is 15 residues long. Germline V lookup: CDR1 SEHNR, CDR2 FQNEAQ (reference sequence). V trimming: 6 bases; J trimming: 0 bases; junction bases outside the gene matches: 5. Here the CDR3 reads CASRTGQSSYNEQFF. The CDR3, as DNA: TGTGCCAGCAGAACGGGACAGAGCTCCTACAATGAGCAGTTCTTC.

This clonotype has a handful of counts. The DNA for the CDR3 is TGTGCCTGGGTGGTAGGATACAATGAGCAGTTCTTC. Translation: CAWVVGYNEQFF. This chain uses TRBV30 with TRBJ2-1; D is undetermined. Germline lookup yields CDR1 GTSNPN and CDR2 SVGIG (reference sequence). The CDR3 contains 12 residues. The V end lost 5 bases, the J end lost 4 bases, and 9 bases lay between the germline ends.

This clonotype was seen ten or more times. This sequence joins TRBV4-3 and TRBJ2-7, with TRBD2 matching over 12 bases. The CDR3 sequence is 15 residues long. Germline V gene sequence: CDR1 LGHNA, CDR2 YSLEER. V lost 2 bases and J lost 4; bases outside the gene matches: 3. The CDR3 DNA reads TGCGCCAGCAGCCAAACTAGCGGGAGGTCGTACGAGCAGTACTTC. Translating it yields CASSQTSGRSYEQYF.

At least ten counts were recorded for this clonotype. The chain has TRBV28 and TRBJ1-1, with no clear D. The germline gives CDR1 MDHEN, CDR2 SYDVKM. This CDR3 has 16 amino acids. V lost 5 bases and J lost 0, with 16 bases in between. The CDR3 sequence is CASSPWFTGMNTEAFF. CDR3 bases: TGTGCCAGCAGTCCGTGGTTTACCGGGATGAACACTGAAGCTTTCTTT.

The rearrangement links TRBV5-1 to TRBJ2-2; D assignment may be TRBD1 or TRBD2 (5 bases each). The CDR3 runs 15 residues. The germline CDR1 and CDR2 sequences are SGHRS and YFSETQ. The ends were cut back, 5 bases at V and 5 bases at J, with 16 bases in the middle. CDR3 in amino acids: CASSRTGTVTGELFF. Written as DNA, the CDR3 is TGCGCCAGCAGTAGGACGGGGACGGTGACCGGGGAGCTGTTTTTT.

This clonotype was recorded a few times. The chain couples TRBV20-1 to TRBJ1-1; D unclear. Germline CDR1 reads DFQATT; CDR2 reads SNEGSKA (reference sequence). V was cut by 3 bases and J by 3 bases, with 14 bases left in between. This CDR3 contains 14 residues. The CDR3 is CSASLPAEDTEAFF. CDR3 DNA sequence: TGCAGTGCTAGTTTACCGGCGGAGGACACTGAAGCTTTCTTT.